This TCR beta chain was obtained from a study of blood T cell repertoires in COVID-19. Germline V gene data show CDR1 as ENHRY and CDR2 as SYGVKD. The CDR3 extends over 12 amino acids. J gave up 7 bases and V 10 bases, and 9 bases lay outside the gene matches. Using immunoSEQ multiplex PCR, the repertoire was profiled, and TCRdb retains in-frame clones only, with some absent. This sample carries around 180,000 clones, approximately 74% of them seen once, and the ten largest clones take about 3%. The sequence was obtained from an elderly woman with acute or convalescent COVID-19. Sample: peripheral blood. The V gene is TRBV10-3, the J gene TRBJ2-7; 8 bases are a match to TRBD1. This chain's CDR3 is CATADRGAEQYF. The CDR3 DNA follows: TGTGCCACCGCCGACAGGGGAGCAGAGCAGTACTTC.